This T cell receptor (beta chain) was sequenced in a study of blood T cell repertoires in COVID-19. Turning to the study itself: Samples came from the United States, Italy and Spain, spanning acute and convalescent COVID-19.

The CDR3 is made up of 13 amino acids. The V end lost 5 bases, the J end lost 0 bases, and 6 bases lay between the germline ends. Germline V lookup: CDR1 SGHTA, CDR2 FQGNSA. Original methodology: Estimation of nucleated cell counts relied on the amplification of reference gene primers. This table comes from immunoSEQ multiplex PCR, and its TCRdb copy is limited to in-frame clones, with some not included. Clone size and the V and J calls come from that table; the DNA yielded D and trimming. This table holds some 200,000 clones, 80% to 85% found once. Two negative PCRs, clearance, or symptom resolution had been documented for recovered Cohort 3 donors.

What was sequenced was PBMCs or T cells enriched from blood (not recorded which). The sequence was collected from a middle-aged man who had recovered from COVID-19. The J gene is TRBJ2-3, the V gene TRBV7-2; D remains ambiguous. The CDR3 spells CASSLLSTDTQYF. The DNA of the CDR3 is TGTGCCAGCAGCCTACTCAGCACAGATACGCAGTATTTT.